The present TCR beta chain was sequenced within a study of Graves' ophthalmopathy and Graves' hyperthyroidism. This clonotype was counted at least ten times. The germline V gene encodes CDR1 SNHLY and CDR2 FYNNEI. The CDR3 is made up of 9 amino acids. The sequenced template was RNA, covering the TCR beta CDR3 region. The first-round RT-PCR employed HTBI primers together with the Qiagen OneStep RT-PCR kit. A multiplex PCR was then performed as the second round. TCRdb reprocessed the multiplex PCR reads via MiXCR and lists one record per CDR3 protein. The sample has about 640,000 distinct CDR3 sequences, more than 40% seen once.

Sequencing used peripheral blood. The sequence was collected from an adult man with Graves' ophthalmopathy. The chain carries TRBV2 and TRBJ1-1; D unresolved. The CDR3 bases are TGTGCGACGGGCACTGAAGCTTTCTTT. Translation: CATGTEAFF.